This is a list of T cell receptor beta chains from one sample in a study of glioma-infiltrating T cells after dendritic cell vaccination. Measured with immunoSEQ multiplex PCR; TCRdb has only the in-frame clones, and not every one. The sample carries 80,000 to 95,000 clones, more than 75% recorded once. Here the sequenced sample was blood, taken before dendritic cell vaccination. All receptors derive from a human donor with glioblastoma. Each CDR3 is given with its conserved first and last residue. Fields, in order: V gene, clone size, D gene, J gene, CDR3 DNA, CDR3 protein. The D gene is left open where the match is weak. Size values are once, few and many counts, or a class for expanded clones, and some rows have none.

TRBV9,-,TRBD1,TRBJ2-3,TGTGCCAGCAGCGTAGCCCCGACAGGGGGCCTCGATACGCAGTATTTT,CASSVAPTGGLDTQYF
TRBV7-6,-,-,TRBJ1-5,TGTGCCAGCAGCTCAGGCCAGGGAGGCCAGCCCCAGCATTTT,CASSSGQGGQPQHF
TRBV4-1,once,-,TRBJ2-7,TGCGCCAGCAGCCAAGGAGGGTACGCTGCGGGATCCTACGAGCAGTACTTC,CASSQGGYAAGSYEQYF
TRBV7-7,-,TRBD2,TRBJ2-5,TGTGCCAGCAGCCCCACCGGACTAGGAGAGACCCAGTACTTC,CASSPTGLGETQYF
TRBV7-2,-,-,TRBJ2-7,TGTGCCAGCAGCCCACAGGGTGGGAGCAAGCAGTACTTC,CASSPQGGSKQYF
TRBV7-2,-,TRBD1,TRBJ1-2,TGTGCCAGCAGTATTGGACAGGGTTATGGCTACACCTTC,CASSIGQGYGYTF
TRBV7-2,few,TRBD2,TRBJ2-3,TGTGCCAGTCGAGCGGGAAGTAAGCAGTATTTT,CASRAGSKQYF
TRBV10-3,-,-,TRBJ1-5,TGTGCCATCAGTGAAGGGCGTAACAGCGGGCAGGATCAGCCCCAGCATTTT,CAISEGRNSGQDQPQHF
TRBV2,many,-,TRBJ2-1,TGTGCCAGCAGTGAATATGTCAGAGAGCAGTTCTTC,CASSEYVREQFF
TRBV10-3,-,TRBD2,TRBJ2-2,TGTGCCATCAGTGGGTTAGCGGGCAACACCGGGGAGCTGTTTTTT,CAISGLAGNTGELFF
TRBV11-2,-,TRBD2,TRBJ2-1,TGTGCCAGCAGCTTAAAGGAGGGGTTCGCGGGGGGGCCACATCATGAGCAGTTCTTC,CASSLKEGFAGGPHHEQFF
TRBV7-9,-,-,TRBJ2-3,TGTGCCAGCAGCTTCTTACTGAACACAGATACGCAGTATTTT,CASSFLLNTDTQYF
TRBV6-5,-,-,TRBJ2-5,TGTGCCAGCGCCGCCCCAGGGACTGAGACCCAGTACTTC,CASAAPGTETQYF
TRBV20-1,-,TRBD1,TRBJ2-7,TGCAGCCCGGGACAGGGGGGCGAGCAGTACTTC,CSPGQGGEQYF
TRBV19,-,-,TRBJ2-2,TGTGCCAGTAGGGTACAGGGTTCGAACACCGGGGAGCTGTTTTTT,CASRVQGSNTGELFF
TRBV6-5,-,TRBD2,TRBJ2-7,TGTGCCAGCAGTTACTCGGGGGGGTCCTACGAGCAGTACTTC,CASSYSGGSYEQYF
TRBV7-8,-,-,TRBJ1-6,TGTGCCAGCAGCACTCCGGGAATGGAGGCCGCAGGATATAATTCACCCCTCCACTTT,CASSTPGMEAAGYNSPLHF
TRBV7-9,-,TRBD1,TRBJ2-1,TGTGCCAGCAGCCGCCGAAGGACAGGGTACAATGAGCAGTTCTTC,CASSRRRTGYNEQFF
TRBV15,-,-,TRBJ1-2,TGTGCCACCAGCAGAGAGGTGGGCCCGAATGGCTACACCTTC,CATSREVGPNGYTF
TRBV5-1,-,-,TRBJ2-2,TGCGCCAGCACTCCCGAGGGCAACACCGGGGAGCTGTTTTTT,CASTPEGNTGELFF
TRBV12-5,once,-,TRBJ2-3,TGTGCTAGTGTCGAGGCCTCTAGCACAGATACGCAGTATTTT,CASVEASSTDTQYF
TRBV7-2,-,-,TRBJ2-7,TGTGCCAGCAGCTCCCAGGGGTCCTACGAGCAGTACTTC,CASSSQGSYEQYF
TRBV4-1,-,-,TRBJ1-4,TGCGCCAGCAGCCATGGACAAGCGACTAATGAAAAACTGTTTTTT,CASSHGQATNEKLFF
TRBV7-2,-,TRBD2,TRBJ2-7,TGTGCCAGCAGCCGACTAGCGGGGGGCCGAGGGGAGCAGTACTTC,CASSRLAGGRGEQYF
TRBV7-2,-,-,TRBJ1-6,TGTGCCAGCAGCTCACTGCGGGGTAATTCACCCCTCCACTTT,CASSSLRGNSPLHF
TRBV10-1,once,TRBD2,TRBJ2-5,TGCGCCAGCAGTGAGCCGAGACTAGCGGGAAGGGAGACCCAGTACTTC,CASSEPRLAGRETQYF
TRBV7-6,-,TRBD1,TRBJ1-5,TGTGCCAGCAGCGAAGGGACAGGGAACAATCAGCCCCAGCATTTT,CASSEGTGNNQPQHF
TRBV6-1,-,TRBD1,TRBJ2-3,TGTGCCAGCAGTTCTCAGGGGGCTCCCGCGCAGTATTTT,CASSSQGAPAQYF
TRBV7-3,-,TRBD2,TRBJ2-1,TGTGCCAGCAGCTTAAGAGCTAGCGGGAGTGGGGGGGGTGCTGAGCAGTTCTTC,CASSLRASGSGGGAEQFF
TRBV5-1,-,-,TRBJ2-5,TGCGCCAGCAAAACGGCAGGGATACAAGAGACCCAGTACTTC,CASKTAGIQETQYF
TRBV7-3,once,-,TRBJ2-3,TGTGCCAGCAGCCGCGGGACGGCCTCCACAGATACGCAGTATTTT,CASSRGTASTDTQYF
TRBV7-9,few,TRBD1,TRBJ2-7,TGTGCCAGCAGCTTAGGGACAGGGGACGAGCAGTACTTC,CASSLGTGDEQYF
TRBV10-3,-,TRBD1,TRBJ2-7,TGTGCCATCAGCCTTAGCCGGGACAGTTACGAGCAGTACTTC,CAISLSRDSYEQYF
TRBV5-7,-,TRBD2,TRBJ2-5,TGTGCCAGCAGCTCCGGGACTAGCGGGACAGAGACCCAGTACTTC,CASSSGTSGTETQYF
TRBV27,-,TRBD1,TRBJ2-7,TGTGCCAGCAGCCAAACAGGGGGAGAGCAGTACTTC,CASSQTGGEQYF
TRBV9,-,TRBD1,TRBJ1-5,TGTGCCAGCAGCGAAGGGGGCGGACAGCCCCAGCATTTT,CASSEGGGQPQHF
TRBV27,-,-,TRBJ1-5,TGTGCCAGCAACCCCACGCGTTACAATCAGCCCCAGCATTTT,CASNPTRYNQPQHF
TRBV9,-,-,TRBJ2-3,TGTGCCAGCAGCGCCTCCTCGAGCACAGATACGCAGTATTTT,CASSASSSTDTQYF
TRBV19,-,TRBD2,TRBJ2-7,TGTGCCAGTACCCAGACTAGCGGGAGTATCTACGAGCAGTACTTC,CASTQTSGSIYEQYF
TRBV7-9,-,-,TRBJ1-3,TGTGCCAGCAGCTCAACTGGGGCCACTGGAAACACCATATATTTT,CASSSTGATGNTIYF
TRBV6-5,-,TRBD1,TRBJ1-4,TGTGCCAGCAGTAGGACAGGCCTAGAAAAACTGTTTTTT,CASSRTGLEKLFF
TRBV7-2,-,-,TRBJ2-3,TGTGCCAGCAGCAATAGGGGGGATACGCAGTATTTT,CASSNRGDTQYF
TRBV6-5,-,TRBD1,TRBJ1-2,TGTGCCAGCAGATTACAGGGGAACTATGGCTACACCTTC,CASRLQGNYGYTF
TRBV9,-,TRBD1,TRBJ1-2,TGTGCCAGCAGCGCCCGGGGGACAGACACCTATGGCTACACCTTC,CASSARGTDTYGYTF
TRBV7-6,-,TRBD1,TRBJ1-5,TGTGCCAGCAGATCTGGGACAGGGGGGTCACCCCAGCATTTT,CASRSGTGGSPQHF
TRBV30,-,TRBD2,TRBJ2-1,TGTGCCTGGGGCGGACTAGCGGGAGCGAACGAGCAGTTCTTC,CAWGGLAGANEQFF
TRBV11-2,-,-,TRBJ2-1,TGTGCCAGCAGCTTAGATGGTCGGGGCAATGAGCAGTTCTTC,CASSLDGRGNEQFF
TRBV6-6,-,-,TRBJ2-2,TGTGCCAGCACCGGGACTGGGCCGGTCGGGGAGCTGTTTTTT,CASTGTGPVGELFF
TRBV6-1,-,-,TRBJ2-5,TGTGCCAGCAGCTTAACGGAGGGCCTAGGTACGACCCAGTACTTC,CASSLTEGLGTTQYF
TRBV18,-,-,TRBJ2-2,TGTGCCAGCTCACCGTCCGCCCTAAAGGGAGACACCGGGGAGCTGTTTTTT,CASSPSALKGDTGELFF
TRBV12-5,-,TRBD1,TRBJ2-5,TGTGCTAGTGGTTTCGCCGCCTTGGGACAGGGAAGTCGAGAGACCCAGTACTTC,CASGFAALGQGSRETQYF
TRBV7-9,-,-,TRBJ1-2,TGTGCCAGCAGTCCTGACAGTCTATACGGCTACACCTTC,CASSPDSLYGYTF
TRBV6-5,-,-,TRBJ1-2,TGTGCCAGCAGTTATACAAGAGGGGGCTATGGCTACACCTTC,CASSYTRGGYGYTF
TRBV12-5,-,-,TRBJ2-3,TGTGCTAGTGGTTCGGGACTTGCCCCTAGCACAGATACGCAGTATTTT,CASGSGLAPSTDTQYF